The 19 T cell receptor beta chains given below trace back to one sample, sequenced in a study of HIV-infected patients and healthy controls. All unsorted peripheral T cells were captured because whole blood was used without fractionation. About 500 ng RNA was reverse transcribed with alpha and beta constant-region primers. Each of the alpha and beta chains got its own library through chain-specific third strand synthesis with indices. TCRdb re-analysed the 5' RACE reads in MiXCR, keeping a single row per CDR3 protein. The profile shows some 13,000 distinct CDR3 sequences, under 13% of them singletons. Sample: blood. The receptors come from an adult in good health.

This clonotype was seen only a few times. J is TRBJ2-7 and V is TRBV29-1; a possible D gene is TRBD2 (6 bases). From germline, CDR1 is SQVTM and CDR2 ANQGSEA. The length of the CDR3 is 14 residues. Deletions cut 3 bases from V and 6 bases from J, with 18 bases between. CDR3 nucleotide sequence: TGCAGCGTTGATACCGGTGGAAGGAGGGGCGAGCAGTACTTC. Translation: CSVDTGGRRGEQYF.

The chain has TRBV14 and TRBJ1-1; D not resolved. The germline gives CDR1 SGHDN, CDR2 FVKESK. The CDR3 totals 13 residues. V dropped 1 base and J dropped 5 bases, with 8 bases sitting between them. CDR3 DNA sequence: TGTGCCAGCAGCCAAGTAGCGGTGACTGAAGCTTTCTTT. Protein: CASSQVAVTEAFF.

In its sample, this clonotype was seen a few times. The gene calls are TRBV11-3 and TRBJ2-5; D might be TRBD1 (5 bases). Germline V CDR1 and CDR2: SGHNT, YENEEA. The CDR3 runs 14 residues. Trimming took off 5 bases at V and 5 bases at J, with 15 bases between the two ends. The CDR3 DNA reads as TGTGCCAGCAGCAAGCCAGGGCTGGGGGAGACCCAGTACTTC. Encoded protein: CASSKPGLGETQYF.

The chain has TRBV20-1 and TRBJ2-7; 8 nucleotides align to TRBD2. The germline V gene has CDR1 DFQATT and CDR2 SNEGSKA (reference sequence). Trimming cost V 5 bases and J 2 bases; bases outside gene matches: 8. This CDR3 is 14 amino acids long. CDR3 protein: CSAALAGLPYEQYF. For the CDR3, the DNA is TGCAGTGCTGCCCTAGCGGGCCTCCCCTACGAGCAGTACTTC.

Written as DNA, the CDR3 is TGTGCCAGCAGTTGGGATGACACTGAAGCTTTCTTT. This sequence encodes CASSWDDTEAFF. The chain recombines TRBV7-9 with TRBJ1-1, with D unresolved. V was clipped by 6 bases and J by 3 bases, with 8 bases between them. The CDR3 extends over 12 amino acids. CDR1 is SEHNR and CDR2 is FQNEAQ in the germline V gene (reference sequence).

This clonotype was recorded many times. The CDR3, as DNA: TGCAGTGCTAGACTAGCGGGAGACACCGGGGAGCTGTTTTTT. Protein sequence: CSARLAGDTGELFF. This chain uses TRBV20-1 with TRBJ2-2; 10 bases line up with TRBD2. Trimming removed 2 bases from V and 3 bases from J; junction bases left unmatched: 0. Germline V gives CDR1 DFQATT, CDR2 SNEGSKA (reference sequence). The CDR3 spans 14 residues.

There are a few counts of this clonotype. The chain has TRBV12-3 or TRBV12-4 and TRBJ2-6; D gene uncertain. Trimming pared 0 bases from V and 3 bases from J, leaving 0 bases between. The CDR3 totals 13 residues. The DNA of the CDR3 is TGTGCCAGCAGTTTAGCTGGGGCCAACGTCCTGACTTTC. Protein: CASSLAGANVLTF.

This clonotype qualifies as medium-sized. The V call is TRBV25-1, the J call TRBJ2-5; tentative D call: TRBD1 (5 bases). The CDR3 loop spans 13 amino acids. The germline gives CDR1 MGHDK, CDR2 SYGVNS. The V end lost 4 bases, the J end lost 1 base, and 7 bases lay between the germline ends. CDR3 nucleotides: TGTGCCAGCAGTGGACAGAGCCAAGAGACCCAGTACTTC. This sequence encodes CASSGQSQETQYF.

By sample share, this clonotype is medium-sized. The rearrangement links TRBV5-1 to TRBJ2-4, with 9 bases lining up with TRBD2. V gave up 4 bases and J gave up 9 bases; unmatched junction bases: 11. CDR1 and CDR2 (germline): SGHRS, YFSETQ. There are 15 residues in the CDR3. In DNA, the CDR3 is TGCGCCAGCAGCGAGGTAGCGGGAGTTTATGGCATTCAGTACTTC. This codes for CASSEVAGVYGIQYF. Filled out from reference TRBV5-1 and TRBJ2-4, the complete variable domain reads KAGVTQTPRYLIKTRGQQVTLSCSPISGHRSVSWYQQTPGQGLQFLFEYFSETQRNKGNFPGRFSGRQFSNSRSEMNVSTLELGDSALYLCASSEVAGVYGIQYFGAGTRLSVL.

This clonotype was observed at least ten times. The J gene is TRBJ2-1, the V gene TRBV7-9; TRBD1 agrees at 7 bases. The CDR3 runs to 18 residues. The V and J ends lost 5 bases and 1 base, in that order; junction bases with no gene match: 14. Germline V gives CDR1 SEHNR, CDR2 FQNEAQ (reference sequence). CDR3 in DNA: TGTGCCAGCAGCCCCCTGACAGGGCCTGACCGTTCCTACAATGAGCAGTTCTTC. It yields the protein CASSPLTGPDRSYNEQFF.

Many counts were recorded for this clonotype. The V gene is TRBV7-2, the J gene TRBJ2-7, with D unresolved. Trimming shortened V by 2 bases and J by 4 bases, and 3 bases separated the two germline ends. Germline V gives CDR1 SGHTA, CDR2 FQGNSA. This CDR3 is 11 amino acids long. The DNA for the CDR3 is TGTGCCAGCAGCTTAAGGTACGAGCAGTACTTC. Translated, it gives CASSLRYEQYF.

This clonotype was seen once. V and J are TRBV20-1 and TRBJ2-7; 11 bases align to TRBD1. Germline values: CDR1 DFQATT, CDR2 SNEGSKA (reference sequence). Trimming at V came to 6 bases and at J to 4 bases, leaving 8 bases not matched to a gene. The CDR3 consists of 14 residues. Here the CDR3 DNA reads TGCAGTGCCGCGGACAGGGGGCGCGGGTACGAGCAGTACTTC. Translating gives CSAADRGRGYEQYF.

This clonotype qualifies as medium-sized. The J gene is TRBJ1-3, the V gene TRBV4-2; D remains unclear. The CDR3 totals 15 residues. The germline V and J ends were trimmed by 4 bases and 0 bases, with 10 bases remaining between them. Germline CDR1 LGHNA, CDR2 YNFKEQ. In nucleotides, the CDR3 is TGTGCCAGCAGCCCCTCACAGATCTCTGGAAACACCATATATTTT. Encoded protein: CASSPSQISGNTIYF.

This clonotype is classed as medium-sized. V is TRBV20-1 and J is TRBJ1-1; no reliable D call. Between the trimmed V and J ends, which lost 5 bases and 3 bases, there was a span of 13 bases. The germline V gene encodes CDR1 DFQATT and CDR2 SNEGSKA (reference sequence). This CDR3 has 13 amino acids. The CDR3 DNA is TGCAGTGCTCCCCGGACTAGGGACACTGAAGCTTTCTTT. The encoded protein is CSAPRTRDTEAFF.

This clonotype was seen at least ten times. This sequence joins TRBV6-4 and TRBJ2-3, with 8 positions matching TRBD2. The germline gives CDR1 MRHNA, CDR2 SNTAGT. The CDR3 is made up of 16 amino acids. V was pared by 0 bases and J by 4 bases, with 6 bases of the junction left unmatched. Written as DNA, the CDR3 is TGTGCCAGCAGTGACTCTTCGGGAGGGCCGCCAGATACGCAGTATTTT. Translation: CASSDSSGGPPDTQYF.

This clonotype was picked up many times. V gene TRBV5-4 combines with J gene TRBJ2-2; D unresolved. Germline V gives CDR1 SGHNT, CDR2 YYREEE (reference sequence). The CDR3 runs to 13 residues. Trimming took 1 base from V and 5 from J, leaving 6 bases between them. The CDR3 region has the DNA TGTGCCAGCAGCTTGAGGCAGACCGGGGAGCTGTTTTTT. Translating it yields CASSLRQTGELFF.

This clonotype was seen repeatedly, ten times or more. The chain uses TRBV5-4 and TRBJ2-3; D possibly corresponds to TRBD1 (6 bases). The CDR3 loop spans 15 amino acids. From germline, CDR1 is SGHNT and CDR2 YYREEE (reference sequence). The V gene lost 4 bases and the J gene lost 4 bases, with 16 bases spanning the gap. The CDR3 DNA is TGTGCCAGCAGCACCTTGGACAGACCGGCAGATACGCAGTATTTT. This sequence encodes CASSTLDRPADTQYF.

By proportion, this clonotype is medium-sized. CDR3 in amino acids: CASSQDPPDEQFF. DNA for the CDR3: TGCGCCAGCAGCCAAGACCCGCCCGATGAGCAGTTCTTC. This chain uses TRBV4-1 with TRBJ2-1; D is uncertain. Germline-derived CDR1 and CDR2 are MGHRA and YSYEKL. Trimming stripped 0 bases from V and 8 bases from J, with 8 bases between. CDR3 size: 13 residues.

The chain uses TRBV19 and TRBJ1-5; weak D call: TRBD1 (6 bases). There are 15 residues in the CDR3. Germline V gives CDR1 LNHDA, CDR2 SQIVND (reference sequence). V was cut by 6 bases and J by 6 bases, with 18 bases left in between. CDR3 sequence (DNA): TGTGCCAGTAGGCCGGTCGTGGGGGCGGGTCAGCCCCAGCATTTT. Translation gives CASRPVVGAGQPQHF.